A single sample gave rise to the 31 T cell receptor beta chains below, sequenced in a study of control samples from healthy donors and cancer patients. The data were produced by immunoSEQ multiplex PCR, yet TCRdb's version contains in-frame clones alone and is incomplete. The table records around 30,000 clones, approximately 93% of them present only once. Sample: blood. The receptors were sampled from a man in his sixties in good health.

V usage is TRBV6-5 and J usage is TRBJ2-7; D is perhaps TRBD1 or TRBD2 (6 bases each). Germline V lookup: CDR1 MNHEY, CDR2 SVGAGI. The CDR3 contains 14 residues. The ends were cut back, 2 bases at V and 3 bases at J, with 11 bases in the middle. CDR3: CASSYGGQYYEQYF. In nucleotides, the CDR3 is TGTGCCAGCAGTTACGGGGGGCAGTACTACGAGCAGTACTTC.

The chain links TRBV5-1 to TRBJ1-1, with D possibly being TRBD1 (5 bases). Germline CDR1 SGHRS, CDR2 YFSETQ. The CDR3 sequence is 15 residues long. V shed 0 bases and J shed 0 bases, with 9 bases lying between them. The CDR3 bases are TGCGCCAGCAGCTTGGAGGCAGGGTTGAACACTGAAGCTTTCTTT. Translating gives CASSLEAGLNTEAFF.

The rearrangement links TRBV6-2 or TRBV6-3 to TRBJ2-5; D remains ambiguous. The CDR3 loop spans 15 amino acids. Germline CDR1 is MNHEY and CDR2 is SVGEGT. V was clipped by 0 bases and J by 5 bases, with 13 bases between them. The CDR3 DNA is TGTGCCAGCAGTTACTCGGGCCTATTAGGGGAGACCCAGTACTTC. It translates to CASSYSGLLGETQYF.

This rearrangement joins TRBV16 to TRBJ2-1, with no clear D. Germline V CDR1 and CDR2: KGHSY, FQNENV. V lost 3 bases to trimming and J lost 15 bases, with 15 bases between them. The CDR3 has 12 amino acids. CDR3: CASSHSGSKRFF. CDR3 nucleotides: TGTGCCAGCAGCCATAGTGGCTCGAAGCGGTTCTTC.

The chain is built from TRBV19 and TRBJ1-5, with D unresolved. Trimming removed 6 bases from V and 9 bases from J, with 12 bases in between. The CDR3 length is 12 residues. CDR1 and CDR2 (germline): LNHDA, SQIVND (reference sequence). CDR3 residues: CASRGSLGPQHF. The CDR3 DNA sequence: TGTGCCAGTAGGGGAAGCCTCGGGCCCCAGCATTTT.

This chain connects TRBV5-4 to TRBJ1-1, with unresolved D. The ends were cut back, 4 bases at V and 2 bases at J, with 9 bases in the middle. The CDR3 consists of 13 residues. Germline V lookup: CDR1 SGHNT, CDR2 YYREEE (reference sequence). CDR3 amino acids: CASSPHINTEAFF. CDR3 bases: TGTGCCAGCAGCCCACACATAAACACTGAAGCTTTCTTT.

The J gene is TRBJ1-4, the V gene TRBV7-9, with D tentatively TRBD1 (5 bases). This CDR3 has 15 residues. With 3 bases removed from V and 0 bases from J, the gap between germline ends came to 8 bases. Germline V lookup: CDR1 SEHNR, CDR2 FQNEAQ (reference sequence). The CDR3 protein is CASSFQGSTNEKLFF. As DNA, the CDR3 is TGTGCCAGCAGCTTTCAGGGTTCAACTAATGAAAAACTGTTTTTT.

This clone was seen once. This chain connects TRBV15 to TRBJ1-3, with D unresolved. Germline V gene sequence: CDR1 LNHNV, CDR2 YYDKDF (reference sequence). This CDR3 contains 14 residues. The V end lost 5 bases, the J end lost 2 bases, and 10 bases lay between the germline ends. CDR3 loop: CATSGPWAGNTIYF. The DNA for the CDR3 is TGTGCCACCAGCGGCCCTTGGGCTGGAAACACCATATATTTT.

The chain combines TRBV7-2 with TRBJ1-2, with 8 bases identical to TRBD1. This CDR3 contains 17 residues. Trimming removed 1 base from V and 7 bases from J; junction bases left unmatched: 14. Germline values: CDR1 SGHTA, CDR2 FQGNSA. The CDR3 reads CASSLGTGKIYSIGYTF. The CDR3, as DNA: TGTGCCAGCAGCTTAGGGACAGGGAAAATTTACTCAATTGGCTACACCTTC.

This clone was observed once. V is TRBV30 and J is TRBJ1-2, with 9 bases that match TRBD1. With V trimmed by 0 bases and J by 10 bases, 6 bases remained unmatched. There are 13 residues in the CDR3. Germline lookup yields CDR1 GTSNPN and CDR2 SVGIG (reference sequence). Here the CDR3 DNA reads TGTGCCTGGAGTGTACAGGACAGGGGACCCTACACCTTC. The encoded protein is CAWSVQDRGPYTF.

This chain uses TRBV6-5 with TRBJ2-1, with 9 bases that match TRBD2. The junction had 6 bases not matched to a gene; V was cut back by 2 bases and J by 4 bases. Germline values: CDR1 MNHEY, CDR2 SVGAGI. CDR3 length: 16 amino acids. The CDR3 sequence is CASSYHSGGRYNEQFF. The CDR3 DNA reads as TGTGCCAGCAGTTACCATAGCGGGGGACGTTACAATGAGCAGTTCTTC.

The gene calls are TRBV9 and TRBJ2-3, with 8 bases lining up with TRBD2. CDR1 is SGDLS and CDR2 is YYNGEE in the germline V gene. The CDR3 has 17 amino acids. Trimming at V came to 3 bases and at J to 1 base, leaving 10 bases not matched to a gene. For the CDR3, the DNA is TGTGCCAGCAGCGCTAGTTTGTGGCGGGGGGGCACAGATACGCAGTATTTT. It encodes CASSASLWRGGTDTQYF.

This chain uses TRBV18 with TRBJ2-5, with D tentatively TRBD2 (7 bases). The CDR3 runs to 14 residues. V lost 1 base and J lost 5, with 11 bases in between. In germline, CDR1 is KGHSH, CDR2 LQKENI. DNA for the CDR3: TGTGCCAGCTCACCACTGAGGGGGGGTGAGACCCAGTACTTC. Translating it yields CASSPLRGGETQYF.

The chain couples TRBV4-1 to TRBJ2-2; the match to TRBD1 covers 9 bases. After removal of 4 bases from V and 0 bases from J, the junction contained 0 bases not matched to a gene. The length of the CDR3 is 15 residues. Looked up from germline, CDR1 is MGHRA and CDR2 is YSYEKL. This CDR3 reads CASSRDRANTGELFF. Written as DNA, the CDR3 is TGCGCCAGCAGCCGGGACAGGGCGAACACCGGGGAGCTGTTTTTT.

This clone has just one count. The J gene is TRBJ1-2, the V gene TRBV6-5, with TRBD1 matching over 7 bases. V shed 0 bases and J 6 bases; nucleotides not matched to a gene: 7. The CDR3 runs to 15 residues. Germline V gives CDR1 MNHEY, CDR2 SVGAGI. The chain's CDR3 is CASSYSRQGIDGYTF. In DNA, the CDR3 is TGTGCCAGCAGTTACTCGAGACAGGGAATCGATGGCTACACCTTC.

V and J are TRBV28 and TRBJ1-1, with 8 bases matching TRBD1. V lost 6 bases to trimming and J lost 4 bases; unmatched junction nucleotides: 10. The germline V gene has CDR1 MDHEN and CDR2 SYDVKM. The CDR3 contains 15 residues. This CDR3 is CASRYLQGAVTEAFF. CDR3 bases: TGTGCCAGCAGATACCTCCAGGGGGCGGTCACTGAAGCTTTCTTT.

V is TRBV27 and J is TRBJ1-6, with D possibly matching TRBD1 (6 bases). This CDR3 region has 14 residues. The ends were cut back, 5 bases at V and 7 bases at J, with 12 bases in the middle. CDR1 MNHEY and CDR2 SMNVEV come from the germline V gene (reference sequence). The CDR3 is CASSNRDKNSPLHF. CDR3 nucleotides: TGTGCCAGCAGTAACAGGGATAAGAATTCACCCCTCCACTTT.

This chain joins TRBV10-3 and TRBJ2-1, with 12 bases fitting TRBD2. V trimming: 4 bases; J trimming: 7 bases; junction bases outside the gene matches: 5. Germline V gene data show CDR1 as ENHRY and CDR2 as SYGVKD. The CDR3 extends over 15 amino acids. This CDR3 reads CAISGSSGGANEQFF. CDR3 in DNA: TGTGCCATCAGTGGATCTAGCGGGGGGGCTAATGAGCAGTTCTTC.

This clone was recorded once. The CDR3 loop is CASSPGGLGLGNTIYF. Here the CDR3 DNA reads TGTGCCAGCAGTCCTGGAGGCCTGGGGCTAGGAAACACCATATATTTT. This chain links TRBV28 with TRBJ1-3, with D maybe TRBD1 (5 bases). The germline V gene has CDR1 MDHEN and CDR2 SYDVKM. CDR3 length: 16 amino acids. V dropped 5 bases and J dropped 4 bases, with 18 bases sitting between them.

CDR3 in amino acids: CASSPTTGQYEQYF. CDR3 DNA: TGTGCCAGCAGCCCAACTACGGGACAGTACGAGCAGTACTTC. The V call is TRBV7-2, the J call TRBJ2-7; 7 positions match TRBD1. The germline V gene has CDR1 SGHTA and CDR2 FQGNSA. The V segment lost 5 bases and the J segment 4 bases; nucleotides outside the gene matches: 8. The CDR3 contains 14 residues.

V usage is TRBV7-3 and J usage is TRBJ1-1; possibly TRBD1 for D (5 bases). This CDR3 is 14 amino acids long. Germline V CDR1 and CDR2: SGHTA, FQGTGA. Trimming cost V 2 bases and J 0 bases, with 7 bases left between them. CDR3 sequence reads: CASSLQGMNTEAFF. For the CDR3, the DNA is TGTGCCAGCAGCTTACAGGGAATGAACACTGAAGCTTTCTTT.

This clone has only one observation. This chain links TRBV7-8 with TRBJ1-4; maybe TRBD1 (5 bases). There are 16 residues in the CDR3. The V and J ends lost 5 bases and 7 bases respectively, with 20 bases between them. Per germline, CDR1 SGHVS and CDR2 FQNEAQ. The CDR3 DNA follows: TGTGCCAGCAGCCCCCGGGGGATCGAGGGCAGTGAAAAACTGTTTTTT. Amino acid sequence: CASSPRGIEGSEKLFF.

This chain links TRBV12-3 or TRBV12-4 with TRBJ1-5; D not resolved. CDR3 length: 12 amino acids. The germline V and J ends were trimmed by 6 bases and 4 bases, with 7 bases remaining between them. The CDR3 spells CASSEPNQPQHF. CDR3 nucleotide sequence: TGTGCCAGCAGCGAGCCAAATCAGCCCCAGCATTTT.

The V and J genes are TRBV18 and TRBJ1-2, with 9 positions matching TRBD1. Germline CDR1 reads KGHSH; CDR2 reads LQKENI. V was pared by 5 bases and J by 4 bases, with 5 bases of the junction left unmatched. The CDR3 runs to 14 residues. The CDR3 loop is CASSFYRGPYGYTF. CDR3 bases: TGTGCCAGCTCATTTTACAGGGGGCCCTATGGCTACACCTTC.

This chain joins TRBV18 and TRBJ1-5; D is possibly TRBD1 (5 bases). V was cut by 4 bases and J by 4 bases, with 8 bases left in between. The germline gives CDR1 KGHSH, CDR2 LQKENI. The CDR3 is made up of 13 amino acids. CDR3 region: CASSQGSNQPQHF. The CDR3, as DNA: TGTGCCAGCTCACAGGGGTCTAATCAGCCCCAGCATTTT.

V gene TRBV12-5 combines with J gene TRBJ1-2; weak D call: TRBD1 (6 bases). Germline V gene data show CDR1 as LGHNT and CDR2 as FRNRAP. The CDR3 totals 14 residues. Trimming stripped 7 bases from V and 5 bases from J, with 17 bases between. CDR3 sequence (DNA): TGTGCTAGTGCCTTAGAGGGGGGAGGATATGGCTACACCTTC. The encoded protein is CASALEGGGYGYTF.

CDR3 DNA: TGTGCCAGCAGTTACGACGGCTACGAGCAGTACTTC. It translates to CASSYDGYEQYF. The chain employs TRBV6-5 and TRBJ2-7, with unresolved D. Trimming pared 2 bases from V and 3 bases from J, leaving 5 bases between. The CDR3 loop spans 12 amino acids. Germline CDR1 is MNHEY and CDR2 is SVGAGI.

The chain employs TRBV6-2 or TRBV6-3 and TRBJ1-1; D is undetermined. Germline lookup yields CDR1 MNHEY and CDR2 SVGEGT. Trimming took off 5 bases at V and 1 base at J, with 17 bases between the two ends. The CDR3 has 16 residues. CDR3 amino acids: CASSSPSALSNTEAFF. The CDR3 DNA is TGTGCCAGCAGTAGCCCCTCGGCGCTCTCGAACACTGAAGCTTTCTTT.

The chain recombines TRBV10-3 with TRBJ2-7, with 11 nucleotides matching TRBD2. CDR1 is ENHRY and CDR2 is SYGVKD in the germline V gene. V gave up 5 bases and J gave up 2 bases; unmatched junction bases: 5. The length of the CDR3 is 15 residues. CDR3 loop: CAISLLAGAAYEQYF. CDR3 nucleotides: TGTGCCATCAGTCTACTAGCGGGGGCGGCCTACGAGCAGTACTTC.

This CDR3 is CASSQGAGQQETQYF. CDR3 nucleotides: TGTGCCAGCAGCCAAGGAGCCGGACAGCAAGAGACCCAGTACTTC. V gene TRBV3-1 (or the pseudogene TRBV3-2) combines with J gene TRBJ2-5; a weak D match, TRBD1 (6 bases). The germline V gene has CDR1 LGHDT and CDR2 YNNKEL (reference sequence). The CDR3 has 15 amino acids. V was trimmed by 1 base and J by 2 bases, leaving 11 bases between them.

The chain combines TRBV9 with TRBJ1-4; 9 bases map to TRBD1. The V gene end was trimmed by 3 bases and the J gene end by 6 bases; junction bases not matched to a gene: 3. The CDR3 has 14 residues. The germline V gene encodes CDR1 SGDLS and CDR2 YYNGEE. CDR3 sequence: CASSGGTGYEKLFF. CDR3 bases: TGTGCCAGCAGCGGCGGGACAGGGTATGAAAAACTGTTTTTT. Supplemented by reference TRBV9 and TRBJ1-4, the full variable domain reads DSGVTQTPKHLITATGQRVTLRCSPRSGDLSVYWYQQSLDQGLQFLIQYYNGEERAKGNILERFSAQQFPDLHSELNLSSLELGDSALYFCASSGGTGYEKLFFGSGTQLSVL.